This T cell receptor beta chain derives from a study of identical twins. Study-wide results and limits: Out-of-frame TCR alpha sharing in monozygotic twins exceeded recombination model predictions. Fewer insertions marked abundant cord blood beta clonotypes; young adult naive trended weakly, memory not at all.

TCRdb redid the calling of the 5' RACE reads with MiXCR, one entry per CDR3 protein. Of approximately 1.8 million distinct CDR3 sequences listed, more than 30% were seen once; the top ten hold approximately 0.25%. Germline V gene sequence: CDR1 MNHNY, CDR2 SVGAGI (reference sequence). V gave up 7 bases and J gave up 1 base; unmatched junction bases: 8. The CDR3 loop spans 15 amino acids. This clonotype was detected many times. Its antigen is still unknown. This TCR was recovered from a newborn girl in good health. What was sequenced was cord blood. The rearrangement joins TRBV6-6 to TRBJ1-2; 8 bases match TRBD1. This chain's CDR3 is CASNPRDRFNYGYTF. CDR3 DNA: TGTGCCAGCAACCCCCGGGACAGGTTTAACTATGGCTACACCTTC.